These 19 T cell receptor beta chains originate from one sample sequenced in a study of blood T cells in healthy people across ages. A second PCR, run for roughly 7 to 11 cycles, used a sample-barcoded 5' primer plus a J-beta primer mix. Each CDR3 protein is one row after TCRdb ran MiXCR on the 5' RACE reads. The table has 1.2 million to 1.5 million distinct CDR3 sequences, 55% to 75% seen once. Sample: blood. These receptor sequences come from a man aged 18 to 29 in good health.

The CDR3 protein is CASRITGTASYEQYF. The DNA of the CDR3 is TGTGCCAGCAGGATAACCGGGACAGCGTCCTACGAGCAGTACTTC. This rearrangement joins TRBV28 to TRBJ2-7, with 7 bases that match TRBD1. J was trimmed by 1 base and V by 6 bases; bases with no gene match: 9. In germline, CDR1 is MDHEN, CDR2 SYDVKM. The CDR3 spans 15 residues. Together with reference TRBV28 and TRBJ2-7, the CDR3 gives the full variable domain: DVKVTQSSRYLVKRTGEKVFLECVQDMDHENMFWYRQDPGLGLRLIYFSYDVKMKEKGDIPEGYSVSREKKERFSLILESASTNQTSMYLCASRITGTASYEQYFGPGTRLTVT.

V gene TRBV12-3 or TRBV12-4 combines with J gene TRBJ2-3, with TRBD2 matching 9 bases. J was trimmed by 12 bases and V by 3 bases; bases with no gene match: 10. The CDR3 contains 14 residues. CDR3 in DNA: TGTGCCAGCAGTTTCGGCGGGGGGGGCTTAAAACAGTATTTT. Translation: CASSFGGGGLKQYF.

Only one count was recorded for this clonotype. The CDR3 loop reads CASTYGVSEAFF. CDR3 sequence (DNA): TGTGCCAGCACCTACGGGGTTTCTGAAGCTTTCTTT. The V and J genes are TRBV6-1 and TRBJ1-1; D is undetermined. This CDR3 region has 12 residues. V dropped 7 bases and J dropped 6 bases, with 12 bases sitting between them. Per the germline V gene, CDR1 is MNHNS and CDR2 is SASEGT.

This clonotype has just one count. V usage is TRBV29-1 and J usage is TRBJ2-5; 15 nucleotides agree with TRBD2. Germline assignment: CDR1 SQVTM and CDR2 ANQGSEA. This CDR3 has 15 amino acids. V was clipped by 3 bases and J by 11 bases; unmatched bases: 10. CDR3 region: CSVEGTSGGYNEQYF. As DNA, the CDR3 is TGCAGCGTTGAGGGGACTAGCGGGGGGTACAATGAGCAGTACTTC.

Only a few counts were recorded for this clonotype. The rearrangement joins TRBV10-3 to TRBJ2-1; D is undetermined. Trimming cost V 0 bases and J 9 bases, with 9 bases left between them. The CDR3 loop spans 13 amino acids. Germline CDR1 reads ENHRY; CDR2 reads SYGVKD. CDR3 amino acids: CAISESTSLEQFF. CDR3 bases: TGTGCCATCAGTGAGTCGACTTCACTTGAGCAGTTCTTC.

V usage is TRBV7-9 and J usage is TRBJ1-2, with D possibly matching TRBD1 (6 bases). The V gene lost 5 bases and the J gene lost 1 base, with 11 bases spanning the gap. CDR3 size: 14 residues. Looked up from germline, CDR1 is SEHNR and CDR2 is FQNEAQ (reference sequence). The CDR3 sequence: CASSQGRGNYGYTF. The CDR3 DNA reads TGTGCCAGCAGCCAGGGCAGGGGTAACTATGGCTACACCTTC.

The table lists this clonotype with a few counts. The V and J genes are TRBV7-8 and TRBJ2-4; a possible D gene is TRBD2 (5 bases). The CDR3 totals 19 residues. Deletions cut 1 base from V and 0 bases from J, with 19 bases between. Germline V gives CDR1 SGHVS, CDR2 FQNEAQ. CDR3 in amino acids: CASSLEFWRLPLAKNIQYF. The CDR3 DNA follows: TGTGCCAGCAGCTTAGAGTTTTGGCGACTACCGCTAGCCAAAAACATTCAGTACTTC.

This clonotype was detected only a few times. CDR3 in DNA: TGCAGCGTTGAATCCCCCGAGGGCTATGGCTACACCTTC. Translated, it gives CSVESPEGYGYTF. J is TRBJ1-2 and V is TRBV29-1; no reliable D call. Germline V gene sequence: CDR1 SQVTM, CDR2 ANQGSEA. The CDR3 is 13 amino acids. The V gene lost 2 bases and the J gene lost 4 bases, with 11 bases spanning the gap. Using reference TRBV29-1 and TRBJ1-2 for the parts outside the CDR3, the full variable domain is SAVISQKPSRDICQRGTSLTIQCQVDSQVTMMFWYRQQPGQSLTLIATANQGSEATYESGFVIDKFPISRPNLTFSTLTVSNMSPEDSSIYLCSVESPEGYGYTFGSGTRLTVV.

The CDR3 DNA is TGTGCCAGCAGCCTAGAGTTGAATGAGCAGTTCTTC. Amino acid sequence: CASSLELNEQFF. The V gene is TRBV7-9, the J gene TRBJ2-1; D is unclear. Germline CDR1 reads SEHNR; CDR2 reads FQNEAQ (reference sequence). Trimming shortened V by 5 bases and J by 7 bases, and 9 bases separated the two germline ends. The CDR3 has 12 residues.

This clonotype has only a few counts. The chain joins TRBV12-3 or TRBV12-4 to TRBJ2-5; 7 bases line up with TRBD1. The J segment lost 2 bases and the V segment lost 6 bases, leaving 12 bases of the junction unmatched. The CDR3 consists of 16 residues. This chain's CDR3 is CASSSSGQYYQETQYF. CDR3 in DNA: TGTGCCAGCAGCTCCTCGGGACAGTACTATCAAGAGACCCAGTACTTC.

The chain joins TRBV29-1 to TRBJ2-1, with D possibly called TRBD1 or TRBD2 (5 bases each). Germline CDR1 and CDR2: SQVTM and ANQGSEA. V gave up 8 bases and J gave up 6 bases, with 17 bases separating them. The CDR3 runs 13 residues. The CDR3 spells CSSAGTAGNEQFF. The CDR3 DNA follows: TGCAGCTCCGCCGGGACGGCTGGCAATGAGCAGTTCTTC.

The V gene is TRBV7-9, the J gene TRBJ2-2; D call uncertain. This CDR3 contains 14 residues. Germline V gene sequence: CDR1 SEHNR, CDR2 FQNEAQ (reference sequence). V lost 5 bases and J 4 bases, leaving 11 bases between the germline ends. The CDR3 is CASSPRIATGELFF. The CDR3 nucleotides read TGTGCCAGCAGCCCCAGGATCGCCACCGGGGAGCTGTTTTTT.

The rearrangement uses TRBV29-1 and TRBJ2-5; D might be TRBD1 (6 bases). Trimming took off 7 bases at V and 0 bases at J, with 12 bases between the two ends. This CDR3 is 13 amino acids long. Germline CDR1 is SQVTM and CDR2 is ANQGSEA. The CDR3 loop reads CSGRRGNQETQYF. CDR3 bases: TGCAGCGGTCGCAGGGGAAACCAAGAGACCCAGTACTTC.

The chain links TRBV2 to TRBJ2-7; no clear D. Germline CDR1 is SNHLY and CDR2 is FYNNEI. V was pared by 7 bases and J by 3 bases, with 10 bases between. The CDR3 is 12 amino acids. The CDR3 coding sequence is TGTGCCAGCAAATATCGGGTCTACGAGCAGTACTTC. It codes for CASKYRVYEQYF. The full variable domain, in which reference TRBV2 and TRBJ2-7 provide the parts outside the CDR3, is EPEVTQTPSHQVTQMGQEVILRCVPISNHLYFYWYRQILGQKVEFLVSFYNNEISEKSEIFDDQFSVERPDGSNFTLKIRSTKLEDSAMYFCASKYRVYEQYFGPGTRLTVT.

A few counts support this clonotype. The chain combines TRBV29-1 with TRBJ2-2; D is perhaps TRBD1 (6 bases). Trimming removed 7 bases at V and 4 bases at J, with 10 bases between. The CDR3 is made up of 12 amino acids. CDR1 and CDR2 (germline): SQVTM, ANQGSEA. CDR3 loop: CSGQEPTGELFF. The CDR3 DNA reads TGCAGCGGACAGGAACCCACCGGGGAGCTGTTTTTT.

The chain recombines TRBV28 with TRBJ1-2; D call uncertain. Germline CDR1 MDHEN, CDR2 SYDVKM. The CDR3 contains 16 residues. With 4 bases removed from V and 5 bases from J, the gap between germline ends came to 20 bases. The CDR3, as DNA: TGTGCCAGCAGTTCCGGCGATGTCCCCTTGGGGTATGGCTACACCTTC. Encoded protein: CASSSGDVPLGYGYTF.

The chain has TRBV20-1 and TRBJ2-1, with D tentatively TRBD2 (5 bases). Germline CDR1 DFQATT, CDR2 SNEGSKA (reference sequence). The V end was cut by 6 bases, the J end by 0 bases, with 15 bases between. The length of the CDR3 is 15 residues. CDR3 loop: CSATFGERSYNEQFF. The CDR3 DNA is TGCAGTGCGACCTTCGGGGAACGCTCCTACAATGAGCAGTTCTTC.

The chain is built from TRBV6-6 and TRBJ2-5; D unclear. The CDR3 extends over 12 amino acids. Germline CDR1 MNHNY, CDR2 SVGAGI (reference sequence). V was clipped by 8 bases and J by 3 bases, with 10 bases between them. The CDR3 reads CASHKTKETQYF. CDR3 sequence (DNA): TGTGCCAGCCATAAAACAAAAGAGACCCAGTACTTC.

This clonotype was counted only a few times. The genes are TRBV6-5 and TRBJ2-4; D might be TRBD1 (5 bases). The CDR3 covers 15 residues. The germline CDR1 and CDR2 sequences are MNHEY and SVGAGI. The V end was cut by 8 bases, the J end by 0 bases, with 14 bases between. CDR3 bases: TGTGCCAGCGCTTGGACACAGGCAGCCAAAAACATTCAGTACTTC. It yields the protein CASAWTQAAKNIQYF.